This T cell receptor beta chain was captured in a study of blood T cell repertoires in COVID-19. Followed over time, Seattle patients had been enrolled while infection was active. CDR3 length equals 15 residues. Germline CDR1 is GTSNPN and CDR2 is SVGIG (reference sequence). The ends were cut back, 8 bases at V and 1 base at J, with 20 bases in the middle. This table comes from immunoSEQ multiplex PCR, and its TCRdb copy is limited to in-frame clones, with some not included. The sample gives over 400,000 clones, roughly nine tenths of which show up once; 7.8% is in the top ten. The sample was peripheral blood. This chain connects TRBV30 to TRBJ1-1; tentatively, D is TRBD1 (6 bases). The source of this sequence is a woman aged 45-59 years with COVID-19, enrolled during active disease. The CDR3 here is CAGLQSGTPNTEAFF. The DNA of the CDR3 is TGTGCCGGGCTCCAGTCTGGGACACCGAACACTGAAGCTTTCTTT.